The 5 T cell receptor beta chains in this list originate from one sample, sequenced in a study of T cell clonality in common variable immunodeficiency. Assay: immunoSEQ multiplex PCR; the TCRdb copy retains only in-frame clones and omits some. The counts give approximately 30,000 clones, none of them seen only once; roughly 4% is held by the top ten. The sample taken for sequencing was peripheral blood mononuclear cells. The receptors come from a person between 18 and 75 years old in good health.

This clone was observed a handful of times. The read comes to an end 3 residues before the CDR3 does, leaving the germline J gene to fill in the end. The genes are TRBV2 and TRBJ2-5; TRBD2 matches 10 bases. CDR1 is SNHLY and CDR2 is FYNNEI in the germline V gene. After removal of 3 bases from V and 4 bases from J, the junction contained 2 bases not matched to a gene. This CDR3 is 14 amino acids long. The sequenced CDR3 bases are TGTGCCAGCAGTGATTCTAGCGGGAGAGAGACC. It translates to CASSDSSGRET. The full CDR3 protein is CASSDSSGRETQYF.

This clone appeared many times. The DNA ends 3 residues before the CDR3 does, and the rest of the CDR3 is filled in from the germline J gene. The chain employs TRBV29-1 and TRBJ1-3, with 8 bases matching TRBD1. The CDR3 has 14 amino acids. Per germline, CDR1 SQVTM and CDR2 ANQGSEA. Unmatched junction bases numbered 3, after V lost 5 bases and J lost 0 bases. The covered CDR3 bases are TGCAGCGTTTCCACAGGGGGCTCTGGAAACACC. Translated, it gives CSVSTGGSGNT. The complete CDR3 reads CSVSTGGSGNTIYF.

The sample holds many counts of this clone. With the read ending 3 residues before the CDR3 end, the germline J gene is used to fill in that end. V usage is TRBV11-2 and J usage is TRBJ1-2; 8 nucleotides line up with TRBD1. CDR1 and CDR2 from the germline V gene are SGHAT and FQNNGV. This CDR3 is built from 14 residues. Trimming removed 11 bases from V and 5 bases from J; junction bases left unmatched: 13. The part of the CDR3 DNA that was read is TGTGCCGATCGCGACAGGGGAGTCGGGTATGGC. It yields the protein CADRDRGVGYG. The entire CDR3 protein reads CADRDRGVGYGYTF.

This clone was found many times. Read coverage stops 3 residues before the CDR3 terminus; the germline J gene supplies the remainder. The chain employs TRBV27 and TRBJ1-2; the D gene is possibly TRBD1 (6 bases). Trimming left V 3 bases short and J 4 bases short, with 18 bases between. CDR3 size: 16 residues. CDR1 MNHEY and CDR2 SMNVEV come from the germline V gene (reference sequence). This chain's CDR3 is CASSLDGGGAGYGYTF. The part of the CDR3 DNA that was read is TGTGCCAGCAGTTTGGACGGGGGGGGCGCCGGCTATGGC.

This clone was found many times. Coverage ceases 3 residues before the CDR3 finishes, and the germline J gene fills in the end. The V and J genes are TRBV11-3 and TRBJ2-2; unclear D gene. Germline V gene lookup returns CDR1 SGHNT and CDR2 YENEEA. The V and J ends lost 10 bases and 5 bases respectively, with 14 bases between them. The CDR3 is 13 residues long. The CDR3 reads CAIRYGRTGELFF. The sequenced part of the CDR3 DNA is TGTGCCATCAGATATGGCAGAACCGGGGAG.